The 32 T cell receptor beta chains in this list originate from one sample, sequenced in a study of beta chain features in type 1 diabetes. TCRB transcripts that were expressed got sequenced, as all of the isolated RNA had been reverse transcribed. Profiling relied on immunoSEQ multiplex PCR, and the TCRdb table lists in-frame clones only, not all of them. Here the sample spans around 500,000 clones, over 9.5% being singletons. What was sequenced was naive CD4+ T cells from blood. The receptors stem from a woman younger than 30 in good health.

The V gene is TRBV7-2, the J gene TRBJ2-4; D uncertain. The CDR3 has 13 residues. With 0 bases removed from V and 5 bases from J, the gap between germline ends came to 5 bases. Germline-derived CDR1 and CDR2 are SGHTA and FQGNSA. For the CDR3, the DNA is TGTGCCAGCAGCTTAGCCCTTCAAAACATTCAGTACTTC. Amino acids: CASSLALQNIQYF.

The CDR3 coding sequence is TGTGCCAGCAGTCGAAACCGCCTCGGGAGGGAGACCCAGTACTTC. Amino acid sequence: CASSRNRLGRETQYF. The chain couples TRBV7-9 to TRBJ2-5; the match to TRBD2 covers 7 bases. The length of the CDR3 is 15 residues. V shed 6 bases and J 5 bases; nucleotides not matched to a gene: 12. From germline, CDR1 is SEHNR and CDR2 FQNEAQ (reference sequence).

In this sample, this clone turned up many times. The chain couples TRBV23-1 to TRBJ2-3, with TRBD1 identical over 7 bases. TRBV23-1 is annotated as an ORF whose role is uncertain. Trimming removed 3 bases from V and 2 bases from J; junction bases left unmatched: 5. The CDR3 consists of 15 residues. CDR3 sequence (DNA): TGCGCCAGCAGTCATCCACAGGGGTACACAGATACGCAGTATTTT. Its translation: CASSHPQGYTDTQYF.

The count of this clone is one. V gene TRBV9 combines with J gene TRBJ2-3, with 7 positions matching TRBD2. Germline lookup yields CDR1 SGDLS and CDR2 YYNGEE. Germline trimming cut 4 bases from V and 5 bases from J; bases unmatched to any gene: 13. This CDR3 contains 16 residues. CDR3 in amino acids: CASSPRGSGDVDTQYF. As DNA, the CDR3 is TGTGCCAGCAGCCCCCGGGGCAGCGGGGATGTAGATACGCAGTATTTT.

V usage is TRBV4-2 and J usage is TRBJ1-6, with TRBD1 as a possible D gene (5 bases). The CDR3 consists of 16 residues. V was clipped by 4 bases and J by 7 bases, with 17 bases between them. The germline V gene has CDR1 LGHNA and CDR2 YNFKEQ. The CDR3 loop is CASSPLGGRANSPLHF. As DNA, the CDR3 is TGTGCCAGCAGCCCCCTGGGGGGTAGGGCCAATTCACCCCTCCACTTT.

The chain is built from TRBV4-3 and TRBJ2-1; no reliable D call. Germline CDR1 reads LGHNA; CDR2 reads YSLEER. V was trimmed by 2 bases and J by 3 bases, leaving 2 bases between them. CDR3 length equals 12 residues. Here the CDR3 DNA reads TGCGCCAGCAGCCAAAACTACAATGAGCAGTTCTTC. Its translation: CASSQNYNEQFF.

Notes on this clone: Germline and junction disagree at one end, which may indicate a read error. The chain is built from TRBV10-3 and TRBJ2-3, with 7 bases lining up with TRBD1. The CDR3 is made up of 16 amino acids. Germline assignment: CDR1 ENHRY and CDR2 SYGVKD. CDR3 protein: CATSPRQGLTTDTQYF. CDR3 DNA sequence: TGTGCCACCAGTCCCCGACAGGGCCTTACGACAGATACGCAGTATTTT.

The table lists this clone with a few counts. V and J are TRBV15 and TRBJ2-5, with D unresolved. Trimming removed 1 base at V and 2 bases at J, with 8 bases between. This CDR3 contains 14 residues. Germline values: CDR1 LNHNV, CDR2 YYDKDF (reference sequence). CDR3 DNA sequence: TGTGCCACCAGCAGAGCGTCAGTTCAAGAGACCCAGTACTTC. Translated, it gives CATSRASVQETQYF.

A few counts support this clone. V gene TRBV15 combines with J gene TRBJ2-3; D gene uncertain. Germline V gene lookup returns CDR1 LNHNV and CDR2 YYDKDF (reference sequence). There are 13 residues in the CDR3. V lost 0 bases and J lost 1, with 2 bases in between. CDR3 region: CATSREGTDTQYF. The CDR3 DNA follows: TGTGCCACCAGCAGAGAAGGCACAGATACGCAGTATTTT.

This clone showed up just a few times. The J gene is TRBJ2-7, the V gene TRBV7-2, with D perhaps TRBD1 (6 bases). Between the trimmed V and J ends, which lost 3 bases and 3 bases, there was a span of 12 bases. This CDR3 region has 14 residues. CDR1 is SGHTA and CDR2 is FQGNSA in the germline V gene. The CDR3 sequence: CASSLNRDFYEQYV. The DNA of the CDR3 is TGTGCCAGCAGCTTGAACAGGGATTTCTACGAGCAGTACGTC.

This clone was seen a handful of times. The chain carries TRBV7-2 and TRBJ1-1, with D uncertain. The CDR3 spans 13 residues. Trimming cost V 5 bases and J 3 bases, with 10 bases left between them. Germline V gives CDR1 SGHTA, CDR2 FQGNSA. CDR3 in DNA: TGTGCCAGCAGCATCAAAACGTACACTGAAGCTTTCTTT. It codes for CASSIKTYTEAFF.

The chain employs TRBV7-2 and TRBJ2-3; weak D call: TRBD2 (6 bases). V gave up 5 bases and J gave up 5 bases, with 11 bases separating them. The CDR3 sequence is 13 residues long. The V gene's germline CDR1 is SGHTA and CDR2 FQGNSA. The CDR3 region is CASSAGRGDTQYF. The CDR3 region has the DNA TGTGCCAGCAGCGCGGGAAGAGGAGATACGCAGTATTTT.

This clone was seen a handful of times. The chain's CDR3 is CASSEAMGLFF. The CDR3 nucleotides read TGTGCCAGCAGTGAAGCGATGGGGCTCTTCTTC. The rearrangement uses TRBV2 and TRBJ2-1; weak D call: TRBD1 (5 bases). The germline CDR1 and CDR2 sequences are SNHLY and FYNNEI. The CDR3 covers 11 residues. Trimming took off 0 bases at V and 16 bases at J, with 10 bases between the two ends.

This rearrangement joins TRBV14 to TRBJ1-4, with D unclear. Germline assignment: CDR1 SGHDN and CDR2 FVKESK. V lost 3 bases, J lost 5 bases, and 4 bases lay in between. The CDR3 contains 12 residues. CDR3 nucleotides: TGTGCCAGCAGCCACACGAATGAAAAACTGTTTTTT. Translating gives CASSHTNEKLFF.

This clone showed up just a few times. The rearrangement joins TRBV9 to TRBJ2-3; 7 bases map to TRBD2. Germline-derived CDR1 and CDR2 are SGDLS and YYNGEE. Trimming at V came to 3 bases and at J to 8 bases, leaving 9 bases not matched to a gene. The CDR3 extends over 14 amino acids. The chain's CDR3 is CASSERDYPGTQYF. The CDR3 nucleotides read TGTGCCAGCAGCGAGAGGGACTACCCCGGTACGCAGTATTTT.

The chain uses TRBV4-3 and TRBJ1-4, with D uncertain. The CDR3 extends over 14 amino acids. V dropped 0 bases and J dropped 5 bases, with 7 bases sitting between them. Germline CDR1 reads LGHNA; CDR2 reads YSLEER. The CDR3 loop is CASSQEPANEKLFF. The DNA for the CDR3 is TGCGCCAGCAGCCAAGAACCGGCGAATGAAAAACTGTTTTTT.

This clone was seen a few times. V is TRBV7-2 and J is TRBJ2-7; D uncertain. Germline V gene data show CDR1 as SGHTA and CDR2 as FQGNSA. Between the trimmed V and J ends, which lost 5 bases and 4 bases, there was a span of 12 bases. This CDR3 is 13 amino acids long. The CDR3: CASSLTQKYEQYV. CDR3 bases: TGTGCCAGCAGCCTAACCCAGAAGTACGAGCAGTACGTC.

This clone was seen more than once but under ten times. The chain joins TRBV30 to TRBJ2-7; the D gene is possibly TRBD2 (6 bases). This CDR3 spans 11 amino acids. Germline-derived CDR1 and CDR2 are GTSNPN and SVGIG (reference sequence). The V end lost 0 bases, the J end lost 7 bases, and 7 bases lay between the germline ends. The CDR3 sequence: CAWSVREEQYF. CDR3 nucleotide sequence: TGTGCCTGGAGTGTACGGGAGGAGCAGTACTTC. Drawing the rest from reference TRBV30 and TRBJ2-7, the complete variable domain is SQTIHQWPATLVQPVGSPLSLECTVEGTSNPNLYWYRQAAGRGLQLLFYSVGIGQISSEVPQNLSASRPQDRQFILSSKKLLLSDSGFYLCAWSVREEQYFGPGTRLTVT.

This chain connects TRBV28 to TRBJ1-2; D ambiguous. Germline-derived CDR1 and CDR2 are MDHEN and SYDVKM. Between the trimmed V and J ends, which lost 8 bases and 4 bases, there was a span of 8 bases. CDR3 size: 11 residues. CDR3 in DNA: TGTGCCAGCGGACGGTTCTATGGCTACACCTTC. Translation: CASGRFYGYTF.

In this sample, this clone turned up a few times. V is TRBV14 and J is TRBJ2-7, with 12 bases aligning to TRBD1. V shed 6 bases and J 3 bases; nucleotides not matched to a gene: 6. CDR3 size: 15 residues. Germline CDR1 is SGHDN and CDR2 is FVKESK. Here the CDR3 reads CASSPGTGGFYEQYF. CDR3 DNA sequence: TGTGCCAGCAGTCCCGGGACAGGGGGCTTCTACGAGCAGTACTTC.

This clone has a handful of counts. The V call is TRBV28, the J call TRBJ2-3; 8 bases line up with TRBD1. The CDR3 totals 14 residues. V shed 6 bases and J 0 bases; nucleotides not matched to a gene: 2. CDR1 is MDHEN, CDR2 SYDVKM, per germline. CDR3 sequence: CASRQGESTDTQYF. CDR3 nucleotides: TGTGCCAGCAGACAGGGGGAGAGCACAGATACGCAGTATTTT.

This clone showed up just a few times. This sequence joins TRBV9 and TRBJ2-1; D remains unclear. V lost 4 bases and J lost 4, with 6 bases in between. Germline lookup yields CDR1 SGDLS and CDR2 YYNGEE. The CDR3 extends over 12 amino acids. The DNA of the CDR3 is TGTGCCAGCAGCCCGAATTACAATGAGCAGTTCTTC. It yields the protein CASSPNYNEQFF.

At least ten counts were recorded for this clone. V and J are TRBV29-1 and TRBJ2-6, with 9 bases fitting TRBD1. Per the germline V gene, CDR1 is SQVTM and CDR2 is ANQGSEA. The CDR3 spans 16 residues. V trimming: 7 bases; J trimming: 3 bases; junction bases outside the gene matches: 10. The CDR3 DNA follows: TGCAGCGCTCGGACAGGGGCCGAGAATGGGGCCAACGTCCTGACTTTC. Encoded protein: CSARTGAENGANVLTF. The full variable domain, completed using reference TRBV29-1 and TRBJ2-6, is SAVISQKPSRDICQRGTSLTIQCQVDSQVTMMFWYRQQPGQSLTLIATANQGSEATYESGFVIDKFPISRPNLTFSTLTVSNMSPEDSSIYLCSARTGAENGANVLTFGAGSRLTVL.

As regards this clone: A read error may account for a junction end that differs from germline. This chain links TRBV13 with TRBJ2-7, with 9 bases aligning to TRBD2. The CDR3 is 13 residues long. Germline CDR1 PRHDT, CDR2 FYEKMQ (reference sequence). This chain's CDR3 is CASSLTSGAAWDF. As DNA, the CDR3 is TGTGCCAGCAGCTTGACTAGCGGAGCCGCCTGGGACTTC.

The gene calls are TRBV9 and TRBJ1-6; unclear D gene. The CDR3 loop spans 15 amino acids. With 0 bases removed from V and 8 bases from J, the gap between germline ends came to 12 bases. CDR1 is SGDLS, CDR2 YYNGEE, per germline. The CDR3 sequence: CASSVGTTGDSPLHF. CDR3 bases: TGTGCCAGCAGCGTAGGTACCACCGGGGATTCACCCCTCCACTTT.

This chain links TRBV7-8 with TRBJ2-5; 10 positions agree with TRBD1. CDR3 length equals 14 residues. With V trimmed by 5 bases and J by 6 bases, 6 bases remained unmatched. Per the germline V gene, CDR1 is SGHVS and CDR2 is FQNEAQ. The CDR3 bases are TGTGCCAGCAGCCCCCGGGACAGGGGTCAGACCCAGTACTTC. This gives the protein CASSPRDRGQTQYF. Drawing the rest from reference TRBV7-8 and TRBJ2-5, the complete variable domain is GAGVSQSPRYKVAKRGQDVALRCDPISGHVSLFWYQQALGQGPEFLTYFQNEAQLDKSGLPSDRFFAERPEGSVSTLKIQRTQQEDSAVYLCASSPRDRGQTQYFGPGTRLLVL.

The sample holds a few counts of this clone. This chain joins TRBV7-2 and TRBJ2-3; TRBD2 matches at 7 bases. The CDR3 is made up of 19 amino acids. V lost 2 bases and J lost 1; bases outside the gene matches: 15. CDR1 is SGHTA, CDR2 FQGNSA, per germline. DNA of the CDR3: TGTGCCAGCAGCTTATATTCGACTAGCTCCTGGGGTGGCACAGATACGCAGTATTTT. Translating it yields CASSLYSTSSWGGTDTQYF.

There are a few counts of this clone. The chain joins TRBV2 to TRBJ2-4; TRBD1 aligns across 7 bases. CDR1 and CDR2 (germline): SNHLY, FYNNEI. The junction had 7 bases not matched to a gene; V was cut back by 2 bases and J by 12 bases. The CDR3 has 13 residues. For the CDR3, the DNA is TGTGCCAGCAGTGAATGGGTGACAGGGCATCAGTACTTC. It codes for CASSEWVTGHQYF.

This chain links TRBV7-9 with TRBJ1-4; D unclear. The CDR3 extends over 14 amino acids. V was shortened by 1 base and J by 2 bases, with 5 bases between the two germline ends. Germline CDR1 SEHNR, CDR2 FQNEAQ (reference sequence). CDR3 coding DNA: TGTGCCAGCAGCTTAGGAGGGACTAATGAAAAACTGTTTTTT. Its translation is CASSLGGTNEKLFF. The full variable domain, rest sourced from reference TRBV7-9 and TRBJ1-4, is DTGVSQNPRHKITKRGQNVTFRCDPISEHNRLYWYRQTLGQGPEFLTYFQNEAQLEKSRLLSDRFSAERPKGSFSTLEIQRTEQGDSAMYLCASSLGGTNEKLFFGSGTQLSVL.

This clone was seen only a few times. The chain combines TRBV7-9 with TRBJ2-3; D is possibly TRBD2 (6 bases). The ends were cut back, 1 base at V and 2 bases at J, with 10 bases in the middle. Germline lookup yields CDR1 SEHNR and CDR2 FQNEAQ (reference sequence). This CDR3 comprises 15 residues. In DNA form, the CDR3 reads TGTGCCAGCAGCTTAGTGGGACTTGTCACAGATACGCAGTATTTT. Translated: CASSLVGLVTDTQYF.

The V and J genes are TRBV4-1 and TRBJ2-1; D is perhaps TRBD2 (6 bases). CDR1 MGHRA and CDR2 YSYEKL come from the germline V gene. The CDR3 is made up of 16 amino acids. Between the trimmed V and J ends, which lost 3 bases and 4 bases, there was a span of 16 bases. The CDR3 sequence: CASSQILATSYNEQFF. The CDR3 nucleotides read TGCGCCAGCAGCCAGATACTAGCTACTTCATACAATGAGCAGTTCTTC.

This clone showed up just a few times. J is TRBJ2-1 and V is TRBV30, with D possibly matching TRBD1 (5 bases). The CDR3 contains 14 residues. CDR1 is GTSNPN and CDR2 is SVGIG in the germline V gene (reference sequence). Trimming pared 5 bases from V and 4 bases from J, leaving 15 bases between. The CDR3 DNA is TGTGCCTGGGTTCCTTGGACAATTTACAATGAGCAGTTCTTC. This encodes CAWVPWTIYNEQFF.